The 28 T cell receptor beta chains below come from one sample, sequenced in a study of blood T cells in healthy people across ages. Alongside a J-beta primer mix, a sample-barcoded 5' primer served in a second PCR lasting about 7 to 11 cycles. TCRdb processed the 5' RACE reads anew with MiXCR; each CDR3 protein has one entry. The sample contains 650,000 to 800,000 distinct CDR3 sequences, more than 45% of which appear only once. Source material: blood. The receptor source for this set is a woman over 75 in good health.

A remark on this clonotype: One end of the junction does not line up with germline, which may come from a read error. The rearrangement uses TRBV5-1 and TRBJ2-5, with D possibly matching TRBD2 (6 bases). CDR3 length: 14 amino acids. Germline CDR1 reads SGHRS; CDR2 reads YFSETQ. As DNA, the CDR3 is TGCGCCTGCAGCTTGGCGGCGGGACAAGAGACCCAGTACTTC. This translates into CACSLAAGQETQYF.

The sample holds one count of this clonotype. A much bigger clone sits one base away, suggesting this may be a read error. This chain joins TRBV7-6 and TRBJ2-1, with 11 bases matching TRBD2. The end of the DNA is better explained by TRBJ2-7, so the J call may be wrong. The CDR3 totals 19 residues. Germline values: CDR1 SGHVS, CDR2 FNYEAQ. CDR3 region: CASSLGLAGKLVSYNEQYF. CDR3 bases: TGTGCCAGCAGCTTAGGACTAGCGGGGAAACTCGTATCCTACAATGAGCAGTACTTC.

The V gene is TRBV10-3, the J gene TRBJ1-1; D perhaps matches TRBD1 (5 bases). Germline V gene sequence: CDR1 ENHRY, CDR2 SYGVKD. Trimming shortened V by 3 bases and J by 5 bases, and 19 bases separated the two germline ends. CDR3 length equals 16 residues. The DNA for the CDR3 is TGTGCCATCAGTGATAGGGGTCAACTTTCTGGAACTGAAGCTTTCTTT. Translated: CAISDRGQLSGTEAFF.

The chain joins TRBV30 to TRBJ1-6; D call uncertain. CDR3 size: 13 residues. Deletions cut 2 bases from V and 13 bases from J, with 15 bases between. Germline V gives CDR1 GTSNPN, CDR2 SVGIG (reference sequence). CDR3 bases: TGTGCCTGGAGTCGGCTCATCAAAGGCCCCCTCCACTTT. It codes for CAWSRLIKGPLHF.

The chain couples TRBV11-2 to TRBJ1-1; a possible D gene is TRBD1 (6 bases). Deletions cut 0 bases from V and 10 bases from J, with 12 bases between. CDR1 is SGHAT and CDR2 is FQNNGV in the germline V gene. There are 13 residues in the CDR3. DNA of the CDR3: TGTGCCAGCAGCTTAGATCCAGGGGCGCGAGCTTTCTTT. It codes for CASSLDPGARAFF. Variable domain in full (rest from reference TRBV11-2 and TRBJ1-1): EAGVAQSPRYKIIEKRQSVAFWCNPISGHATLYWYQQILGQGPKLLIQFQNNGVVDDSQLPKDRFSAERLKGVDSTLKIQPAKLEDSAVYLCASSLDPGARAFFGQGTRLTVV.

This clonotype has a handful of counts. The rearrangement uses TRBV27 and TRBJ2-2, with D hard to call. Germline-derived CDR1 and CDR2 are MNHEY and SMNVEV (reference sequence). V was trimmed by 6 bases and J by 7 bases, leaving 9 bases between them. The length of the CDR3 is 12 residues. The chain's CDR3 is CASRLIGGELFF. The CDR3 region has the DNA TGTGCCAGCAGACTCATCGGCGGGGAGCTGTTTTTT.

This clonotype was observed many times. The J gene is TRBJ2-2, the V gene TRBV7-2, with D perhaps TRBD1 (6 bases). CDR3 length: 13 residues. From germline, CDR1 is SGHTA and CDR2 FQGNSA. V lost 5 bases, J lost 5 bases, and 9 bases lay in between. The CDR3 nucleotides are TGTGCCAGCAGCGGACAGTTTACCGGGGAGCTGTTTTTT. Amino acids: CASSGQFTGELFF.

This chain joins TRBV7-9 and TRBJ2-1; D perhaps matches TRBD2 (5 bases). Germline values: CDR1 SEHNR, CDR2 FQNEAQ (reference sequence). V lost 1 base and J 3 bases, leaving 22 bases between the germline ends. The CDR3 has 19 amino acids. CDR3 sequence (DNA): TGTGCCAGCAGCTTAGATCCCCCCTGTCGAGGGAGCTTCTACAATGAGCAGTTCTTC. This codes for CASSLDPPCRGSFYNEQFF.

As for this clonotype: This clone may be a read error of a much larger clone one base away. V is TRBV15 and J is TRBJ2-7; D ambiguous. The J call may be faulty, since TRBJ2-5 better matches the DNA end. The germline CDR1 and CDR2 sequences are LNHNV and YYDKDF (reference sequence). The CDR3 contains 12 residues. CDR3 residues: CATIRDFWTQYF. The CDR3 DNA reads TGTGCCACCATCAGAGATTTTTGGACCCAGTACTTC.

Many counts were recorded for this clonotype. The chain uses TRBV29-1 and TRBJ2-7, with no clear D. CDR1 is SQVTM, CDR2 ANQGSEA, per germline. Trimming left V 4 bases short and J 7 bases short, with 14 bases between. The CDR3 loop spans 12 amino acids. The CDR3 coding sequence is TGCAGCGTTGCACACAGCCTATGGGAGCAGTACTTC. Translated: CSVAHSLWEQYF.

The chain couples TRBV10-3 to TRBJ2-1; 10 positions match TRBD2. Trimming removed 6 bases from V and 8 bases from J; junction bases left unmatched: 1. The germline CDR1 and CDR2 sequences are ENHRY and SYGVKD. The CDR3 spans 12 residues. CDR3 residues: CAIRGTSDEQFF. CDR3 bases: TGTGCCATCAGGGGGACTAGCGATGAGCAGTTCTTC.

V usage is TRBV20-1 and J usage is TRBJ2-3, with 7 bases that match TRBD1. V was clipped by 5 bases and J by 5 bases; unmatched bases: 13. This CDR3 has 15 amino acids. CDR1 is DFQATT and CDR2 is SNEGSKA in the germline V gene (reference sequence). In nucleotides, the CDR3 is TGCAGTGCTCCTCGACCCGACAGGGTTAGAGATACGCAGTATTTT. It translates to CSAPRPDRVRDTQYF.

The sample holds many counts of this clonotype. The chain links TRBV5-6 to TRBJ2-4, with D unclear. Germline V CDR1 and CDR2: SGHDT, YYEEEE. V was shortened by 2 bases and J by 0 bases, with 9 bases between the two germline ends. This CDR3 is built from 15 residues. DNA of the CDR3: TGTGCCAGCAGCTTTTTCGGCGTAGCCAAAAACATTCAGTACTTC. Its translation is CASSFFGVAKNIQYF.

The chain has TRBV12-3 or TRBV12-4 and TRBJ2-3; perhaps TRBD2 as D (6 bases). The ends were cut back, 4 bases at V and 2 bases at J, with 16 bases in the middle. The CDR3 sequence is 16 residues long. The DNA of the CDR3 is TGTGCCAGCAGTTCCCCTCCGGGGGAACCCACAGATACGCAGTATTTT. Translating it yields CASSSPPGEPTDTQYF.

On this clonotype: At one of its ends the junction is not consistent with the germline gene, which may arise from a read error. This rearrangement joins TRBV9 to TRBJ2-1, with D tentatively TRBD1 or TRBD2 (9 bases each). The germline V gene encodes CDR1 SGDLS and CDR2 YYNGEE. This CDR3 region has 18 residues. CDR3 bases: TGTGCTAGCAGCGTAGGACAGGGGCTAGCGGGAACTATGAATGGGCAGTTCTTC. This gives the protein CASSVGQGLAGTMNGQFF.

The CDR3 nucleotides read TGTGCCAGCAGCTTAACTCCGGGTTGCTACGGGCAGTACTTC. Amino acids: CASSLTPGCYGQYF. The chain employs TRBV7-9 and TRBJ2-4; D is unresolved. Germline-derived CDR1 and CDR2 are SEHNR and FQNEAQ (reference sequence). The CDR3 spans 14 residues. Deletions cut 2 bases from V and 13 bases from J, with 18 bases between.

Here the CDR3 reads CASSLGQASGAEAFF. DNA for the CDR3: TGTGCCAGCAGCTTGGGACAGGCGTCGGGGGCTGAAGCTTTCTTT. The chain is built from TRBV11-3 and TRBJ1-1, with TRBD1 matching 8 bases. The CDR3 totals 15 residues. Germline loops: CDR1 SGHNT, CDR2 YENEEA. J was trimmed by 6 bases and V by 3 bases; bases with no gene match: 9. The complete variable domain, with remaining parts taken from reference TRBV11-3 and TRBJ1-1, reads EAGVVQSPRYKIIEKKQPVAFWCNPISGHNTLYWYLQNLGQGPELLIRYENEEAVDDSQLPKDRFSAERLKGVDSTLKIQPAELGDSAVYLCASSLGQASGAEAFFGQGTRLTVV.

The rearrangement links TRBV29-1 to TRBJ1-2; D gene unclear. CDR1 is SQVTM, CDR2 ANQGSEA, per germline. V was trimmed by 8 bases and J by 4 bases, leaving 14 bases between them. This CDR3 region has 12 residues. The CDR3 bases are TGCAGCTATAAGGACGGGCTCTATGGCTACACCTTC. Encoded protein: CSYKDGLYGYTF.

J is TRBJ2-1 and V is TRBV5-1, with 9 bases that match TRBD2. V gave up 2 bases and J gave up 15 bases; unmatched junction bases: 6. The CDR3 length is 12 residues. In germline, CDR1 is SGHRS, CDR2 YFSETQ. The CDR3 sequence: CASSLAGGPRFF. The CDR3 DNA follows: TGCGCCAGCAGCTTAGCGGGGGGCCCCCGGTTCTTC.

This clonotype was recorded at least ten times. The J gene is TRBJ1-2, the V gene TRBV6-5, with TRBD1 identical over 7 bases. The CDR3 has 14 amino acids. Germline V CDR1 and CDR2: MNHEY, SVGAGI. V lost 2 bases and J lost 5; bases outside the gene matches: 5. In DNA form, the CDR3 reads TGTGCCAGCAGTTACGTTCGACAGGGTTATGGCTACACCTTC. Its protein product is CASSYVRQGYGYTF.

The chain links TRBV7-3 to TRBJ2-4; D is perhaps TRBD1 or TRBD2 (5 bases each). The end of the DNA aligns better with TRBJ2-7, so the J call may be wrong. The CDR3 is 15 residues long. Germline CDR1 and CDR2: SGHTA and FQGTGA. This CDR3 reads CASSSYTRGPYEQYF. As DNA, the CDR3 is TGTGCCAGCAGCTCCTATACTAGGGGACCCTACGAGCAGTACTTC.

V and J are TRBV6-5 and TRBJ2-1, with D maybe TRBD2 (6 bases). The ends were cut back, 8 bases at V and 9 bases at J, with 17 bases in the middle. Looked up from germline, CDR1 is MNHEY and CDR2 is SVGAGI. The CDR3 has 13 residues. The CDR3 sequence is CASGQRGRGEQFF. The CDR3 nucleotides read TGTGCCAGCGGCCAACGGGGGAGAGGTGAGCAGTTCTTC.

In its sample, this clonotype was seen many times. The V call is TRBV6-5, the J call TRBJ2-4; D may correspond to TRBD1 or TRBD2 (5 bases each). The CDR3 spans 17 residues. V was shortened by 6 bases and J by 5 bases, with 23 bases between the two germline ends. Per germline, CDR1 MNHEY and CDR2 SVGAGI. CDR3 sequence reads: CASSLRRAGLGENIQYF. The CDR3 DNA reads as TGTGCCAGCAGCCTGAGGCGGGCAGGGCTGGGGGAAAACATTCAGTACTTC.

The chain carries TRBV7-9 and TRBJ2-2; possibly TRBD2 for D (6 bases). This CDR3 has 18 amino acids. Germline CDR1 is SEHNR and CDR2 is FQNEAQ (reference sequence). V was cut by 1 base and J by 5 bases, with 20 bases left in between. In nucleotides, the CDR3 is TGTGCCAGCAGCTTAGGGCTCTTCCTGGAGGGCGAAACCGGGGAGCTGTTTTTT. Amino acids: CASSLGLFLEGETGELFF.

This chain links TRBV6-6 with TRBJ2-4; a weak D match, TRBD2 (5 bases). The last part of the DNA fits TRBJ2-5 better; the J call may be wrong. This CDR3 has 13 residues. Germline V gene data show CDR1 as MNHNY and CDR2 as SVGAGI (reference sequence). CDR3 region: CASEKTPAGTQYF. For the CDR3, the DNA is TGTGCCAGCGAAAAAACCCCTGCGGGGACCCAGTACTTC.

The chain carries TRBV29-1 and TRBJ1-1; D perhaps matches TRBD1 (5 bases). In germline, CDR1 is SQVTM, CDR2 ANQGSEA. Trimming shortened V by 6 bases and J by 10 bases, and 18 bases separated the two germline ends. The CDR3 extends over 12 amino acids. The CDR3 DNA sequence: TGCAGCGTGAGGACACCCGAACATGGAGCTTTCTTT. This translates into CSVRTPEHGAFF.

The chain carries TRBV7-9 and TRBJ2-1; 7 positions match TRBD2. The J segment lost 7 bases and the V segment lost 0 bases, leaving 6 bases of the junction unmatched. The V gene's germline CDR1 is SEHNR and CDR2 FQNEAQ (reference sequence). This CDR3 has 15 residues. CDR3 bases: TGTGCCAGCAGCTTAGCGTCAGGGAGGGTGAATGAGCAGTTCTTC. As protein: CASSLASGRVNEQFF.

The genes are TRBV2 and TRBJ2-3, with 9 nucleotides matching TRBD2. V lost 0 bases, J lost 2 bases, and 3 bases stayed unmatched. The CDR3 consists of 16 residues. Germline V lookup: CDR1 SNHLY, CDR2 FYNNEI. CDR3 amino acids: CASSEATSGYTDTQYF. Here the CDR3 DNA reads TGTGCCAGCAGTGAAGCGACTAGCGGTTACACAGATACGCAGTATTTT.